This T cell receptor (beta chain) originates from a study of siplizumab effects on memory and regulatory T cells. Produced via immunoSEQ multiplex PCR; TCRdb's table is partial and in-frame only. The table shows more than 85,000 clones, with approximately 90% occurring only once. In the case of this clone: Its target is unknown.

The V end lost 7 bases, the J end lost 0 bases, and 6 bases lay between the germline ends. CDR1 and CDR2 from the germline V gene are DFQATT and SNEGSKA (reference sequence). This CDR3 is 11 amino acids long. Whole-study results and caveats: Only a minor fraction of alloreactive clones mapped to unstimulated subsets. Fewer alloreactive sequences mapped to unstimulated CD4+ memory cells under siplizumab.

The rearrangement links TRBV20-1 to TRBJ1-1; D uncertain. Sequencing was done on a sample of Tregs sorted from blood. This clonotype was sampled from a human donor in good health. CDR3 amino acids: CSGGLNTEAFF. DNA of the CDR3: TGCAGTGGGGGTTTGAACACTGAAGCTTTCTTT.